Each of the 14 T cell receptor beta chains below was sequenced from the same sample in a study of CD8 T cells in ankylosing spondylitis. TCRdb used MiXCR to reprocess the 5' RACE reads, holding one entry per CDR3 protein. In the table there are under 85,000 distinct CDR3 sequences, roughly 5.3% of which are singletons. The sequencing sample was made of blood, either unsorted or a sorted T cell fraction (not recorded which). These receptors were taken from a male donor with ankylosing spondylitis or in good health (not recorded which).

This clonotype was counted ten times or more. V gene TRBV5-4 combines with J gene TRBJ2-5, with a weak D call TRBD2 (7 bases). Trimming stripped 6 bases from V and 2 bases from J, with 20 bases between. Per germline, CDR1 SGHNT and CDR2 YYREEE (reference sequence). This CDR3 comprises 16 residues. The CDR3 reads CASMVLGGAYQETQYF. The CDR3 DNA reads as TGTGCCAGCATGGTATTAGGGGGGGCCTATCAAGAGACCCAGTACTTC.

This clonotype was seen at least ten times. The gene calls are TRBV12-3 or TRBV12-4 and TRBJ2-7; D tentatively fits TRBD1 or TRBD2 (6 bases each). Trimming removed 5 bases at V and 6 bases at J, with 17 bases between. The CDR3 spans 14 residues. CDR3 protein: CASSKGGSRGEQYF. The CDR3, as DNA: TGTGCCAGCAGTAAAGGGGGGTCTCGGGGCGAGCAGTACTTC.

This clonotype was recorded many times. The chain combines TRBV5-6 with TRBJ1-2; 7 positions agree with TRBD1. Germline-derived CDR1 and CDR2 are SGHDT and YYEEEE. This CDR3 is 13 amino acids long. Germline trimming cut 4 bases from V and 8 bases from J; bases unmatched to any gene: 8. This CDR3 reads CASSRTGASGYTF. In DNA form, the CDR3 reads TGTGCCAGCAGCCGGACAGGTGCTTCCGGCTACACCTTC.

In this sample, this clonotype turned up many times. The rearrangement uses TRBV6-2 or TRBV6-3 and TRBJ2-1; D is possibly TRBD1 or TRBD2 (5 bases each). Germline lookup yields CDR1 MNHEY and CDR2 SVGEGT. Trimming shortened V by 4 bases and J by 7 bases, and 20 bases separated the two germline ends. The CDR3 has 16 residues. This chain's CDR3 is CASSSRRKSGPNEQFF. The CDR3 bases are TGTGCCAGCAGTTCCCGGAGGAAGTCGGGGCCAAATGAGCAGTTCTTC.

This clonotype has at least ten counts. The chain joins TRBV3-1 to TRBJ1-2, with D possibly matching TRBD1 (5 bases). Germline V gene data show CDR1 as LGHDT and CDR2 as YNNKEL (reference sequence). V was clipped by 4 bases and J by 6 bases, with 18 bases between them. The length of the CDR3 is 15 residues. The CDR3, as DNA: TGTGCCAGCAGCCTATCCATAGGGACGGCTCATGGCTACACCTTC. It codes for CASSLSIGTAHGYTF.

This clonotype has at least ten counts. The V gene is TRBV5-1, the J gene TRBJ1-1; 9 bases line up with TRBD1. The junction had 10 bases not matched to a gene; V was cut back by 4 bases and J by 6 bases. CDR3 length: 15 amino acids. CDR1 SGHRS and CDR2 YFSETQ come from the germline V gene. The CDR3 DNA reads TGCGCCAGCAGCGCCCGGGACAGGGTTACCCCTGAAGCTTTCTTT. Amino acids: CASSARDRVTPEAFF.

V usage is TRBV2 and J usage is TRBJ2-7, with 7 positions matching TRBD1. CDR1 SNHLY and CDR2 FYNNEI come from the germline V gene. The CDR3 is made up of 14 amino acids. Trimming took 7 bases from V and 2 from J; bases not matched to a gene: 8. The CDR3 nucleotides read TGTGCCAGCACCCCGAGACAGGGCCCCTACGAGCAGTACTTC. This translates into CASTPRQGPYEQYF.

On this clonotype itself: This clone may be a read error of a much larger clone one base away. The genes are TRBV7-9 and TRBJ1-6; D is undetermined. The length of the CDR3 is 12 residues. The germline V gene has CDR1 SEHNR and CDR2 FQNEAQ (reference sequence). The CDR3 region has the DNA TGTGCCTGCAGCTCAGGAAATTCACCCCTCCACTTT. Amino acids: CACSSGNSPLHF. Together with reference TRBV7-9 and TRBJ1-6, the CDR3 gives the full variable domain: DTGVSQNPRHKITKRGQNVTFRCDPISEHNRLYWYRQTLGQGPEFLTYFQNEAQLEKSRLLSDRFSAERPKGSFSTLEIQRTEQGDSAMYLCACSSGNSPLHFGNGTRLTVT.

This clonotype occurred many times. The chain employs TRBV5-1 and TRBJ1-1; D remains ambiguous. The germline gives CDR1 SGHRS, CDR2 YFSETQ. V lost 2 bases and J 0 bases, leaving 14 bases between the germline ends. CDR3 length: 16 amino acids. The CDR3 sequence is CASSFPQGGMNTEAFF. In DNA form, the CDR3 reads TGCGCCAGCAGCTTTCCCCAAGGAGGCATGAACACTGAAGCTTTCTTT.

The table lists this clonotype with many counts. The DNA for the CDR3 is TGTGCCAGTAGTATAGTCCCGGCTGGAACGGGAACTGAAGCTTTCTTT. Encoded protein: CASSIVPAGTGTEAFF. This chain connects TRBV19 to TRBJ1-1; no clear D gene. The CDR3 extends over 16 amino acids. CDR1 and CDR2 from the germline V gene are LNHDA and SQIVND (reference sequence). V shed 1 base and J shed 5 bases, with 17 bases lying between them.

This clonotype was seen a few times. The CDR3 nucleotides are TGTGCCAGCAGCCCTCCGGGACTAGCGGGGATCACAGATACGCAGTATTTT. Amino acid sequence: CASSPPGLAGITDTQYF. The chain links TRBV7-2 to TRBJ2-3; 13 positions agree with TRBD2. CDR3 size: 17 residues. Germline V gives CDR1 SGHTA, CDR2 FQGNSA. V lost 5 bases and J lost 2; bases outside the gene matches: 7.

This clonotype was detected ten times or more. The J gene is TRBJ1-1, the V gene TRBV30; the D gene is possibly TRBD1 (5 bases). CDR3 length: 13 residues. V lost 3 bases and J lost 5, with 13 bases in between. Germline V gene data show CDR1 as GTSNPN and CDR2 as SVGIG (reference sequence). CDR3 region: CAWRGRRETEAFF. The CDR3 DNA sequence: TGTGCCTGGAGGGGGCGTAGGGAAACTGAAGCTTTCTTT.

The table lists this clonotype with many counts. In nucleotides, the CDR3 is TGCGCCAGCAGTGCCGGTAATATAGCCAAAAACATTCAGTACTTC. This gives the protein CASSAGNIAKNIQYF. The rearrangement uses TRBV10-1 and TRBJ2-4; D is undetermined. CDR1 WNHNN and CDR2 SYGVQD come from the germline V gene (reference sequence). V was clipped by 4 bases and J by 0 bases, with 10 bases between them. The CDR3 runs 15 residues.

This clonotype was seen at least ten times. The chain couples TRBV9 to TRBJ1-2; D possibly corresponds to TRBD1 (6 bases). The CDR3 totals 12 residues. The germline V gene has CDR1 SGDLS and CDR2 YYNGEE. V was shortened by 3 bases and J by 8 bases, with 11 bases between the two germline ends. The CDR3 DNA reads TGTGCCAGCAGCGAGACAGGCGGGGGCTACACCTTC. Encoded protein: CASSETGGGYTF.